Below, 9 T cell receptor beta chains from the same sample are listed, as sequenced in a study of shared clonotypes between healthy human individuals. Generated by immunoSEQ multiplex PCR, the TCRdb table keeps only in-frame clones and is missing some. This sample carries about 2 million clones, less than 95% of them seen once, and the ten largest clones take roughly 1.1%. Naive CD8 isolation took CD45RO-negative cells positively selected for CCR7 and excluded terminally differentiated effector memory CD45RA+ cells. The source material was naive CD8+ T cells sorted from blood. Receptor source: a man younger than 30 in good health.

The chain uses TRBV19 and TRBJ1-4; the D gene is possibly TRBD1 (5 bases). The germline V gene has CDR1 LNHDA and CDR2 SQIVND (reference sequence). The ends were cut back, 6 bases at V and 6 bases at J, with 11 bases in the middle. The CDR3 covers 13 residues. DNA for the CDR3: TGTGCCAGTAGGGACTTGGGGGATGAAAAACTGTTTTTT. It translates to CASRDLGDEKLFF. The variable domain in full, with the rest retrieved from reference TRBV19 and TRBJ1-4, is DGGITQSPKYLFRKEGQNVTLSCEQNLNHDAMYWYRQDPGQGLRLIYYSQIVNDFQKGDIAEGYSVSREKKESFPLTVTSAQKNPTAFYLCASRDLGDEKLFFGSGTQLSVL.

This rearrangement joins TRBV6-4 to TRBJ2-1; possible D gene TRBD2, 7 bases. The germline V gene encodes CDR1 MRHNA and CDR2 SNTAGT. The CDR3 is 16 residues long. V lost 0 bases to trimming and J lost 8 bases, with 17 bases between them. In DNA form, the CDR3 reads TGTGCCAGCAGTGACTCTTGGGGGGGGGCCCACGATGAGCAGTTCTTC. The encoded protein is CASSDSWGGAHDEQFF.

This rearrangement joins TRBV5-4 to TRBJ1-5; TRBD1 is a possible D gene (6 bases). This CDR3 contains 16 residues. The V gene lost 3 bases and the J gene lost 6 bases, with 19 bases spanning the gap. The V gene's germline CDR1 is SGHNT and CDR2 YYREEE (reference sequence). CDR3 bases: TGTGCCAGCAGCTCCACCCGGGAACGGGACACTCAGCCCCAGCATTTT. Translating it yields CASSSTRERDTQPQHF.

The CDR3 spells CASSLAGGRGEQYF. The CDR3 nucleotides are TGCGCCAGCAGCTTGGCTGGGGGCAGAGGGGAGCAGTACTTC. The gene calls are TRBV5-1 and TRBJ2-7, with D possibly being TRBD1 (6 bases). The V end lost 0 bases, the J end lost 7 bases, and 14 bases lay between the germline ends. Germline CDR1 reads SGHRS; CDR2 reads YFSETQ. This CDR3 contains 14 residues.

The chain recombines TRBV4-1 with TRBJ2-5; tentatively, D is TRBD1 or TRBD2 (6 bases each). V dropped 2 bases and J dropped 5 bases, with 12 bases sitting between them. The CDR3 consists of 14 residues. From germline, CDR1 is MGHRA and CDR2 YSYEKL. This chain's CDR3 is CASSQTGAGETQYF. CDR3 DNA sequence: TGCGCCAGCAGCCAAACGGGGGCTGGGGAGACCCAGTACTTC.

The genes are TRBV7-9 and TRBJ1-1, with a tentative D call TRBD1 (5 bases). Per the germline V gene, CDR1 is SEHNR and CDR2 is FQNEAQ (reference sequence). The CDR3 totals 12 residues. Trimming cost V 5 bases and J 7 bases, with 11 bases left between them. For the CDR3, the DNA is TGTGCCAGCAGCCAACAGGAGAATGAAGCTTTCTTT. This codes for CASSQQENEAFF.

The gene calls are TRBV6-5 and TRBJ2-1, with D possibly being TRBD2 (6 bases). Trimming shortened V by 6 bases and J by 8 bases, and 11 bases separated the two germline ends. Germline lookup yields CDR1 MNHEY and CDR2 SVGAGI. This CDR3 is built from 12 residues. The DNA for the CDR3 is TGTGCCAGCAGATCCACGGGAGATGAGCAGTTCTTC. Translation: CASRSTGDEQFF.

This sequence joins TRBV6-5 and TRBJ1-6; possibly TRBD1 for D (5 bases). V was cut by 4 bases and J by 7 bases, with 11 bases left in between. Germline assignment: CDR1 MNHEY and CDR2 SVGAGI. The length of the CDR3 is 14 residues. The CDR3 region is CASSSPQGNSPLHF. The CDR3 DNA sequence: TGTGCCAGCAGTTCTCCCCAGGGAAATTCACCCCTCCACTTT.

The V and J genes are TRBV28 and TRBJ2-5, with TRBD1 as a possible D gene (6 bases). V was shortened by 2 bases and J by 2 bases, with 12 bases between the two germline ends. The CDR3 runs 15 residues. Per germline, CDR1 MDHEN and CDR2 SYDVKM. This CDR3 is CASSLGQGPQETQYF. The CDR3 DNA reads TGTGCCAGCAGTTTAGGGCAGGGGCCTCAAGAGACCCAGTACTTC.